A selection of T cell receptor beta chains follows, all from one sample in a study of CD8 T cells in Susac syndrome. In TCRdb, the immunoSEQ multiplex PCR reads were re-called with MiXCR into one record per CDR3 protein. The profile covers 250,000 to 300,000 distinct CDR3 sequences, with about 89% appearing a single time and around 0.18% taken by the ten largest. Specimen: CD8+ T cells from PBMCs. The receptors stem from a human donor with multiple sclerosis. The CDR3 runs from the conserved cysteine through the conserved F or W. Each record gives: J gene, V gene, D gene, clone size, CDR3 DNA, CDR3 protein. D genes are given only for firm matches. Size is stated for part of the rows, as once, few or many counts, or as a class when the clone is expanded.

>TRBJ2-3|TRBV11-3|NA|NA
TGTGCCAGCAGCTTTGCATCCGGGGGGCTCTTGGATACGCAGTATTTT
CASSFASGGLLDTQYF
>TRBJ1-5|TRBV19|TRBD1|NA
TGTGCCAGCCAGACAGGGGGACAGCCCCAGCATTTT
CASQTGGQPQHF
>TRBJ2-2|TRBV7-9|NA|NA
TGTGCCAGCCTGGGGACACCAGCAAGCGGGGAGCTGTTTTTT
CASLGTPASGELFF
>TRBJ2-7|TRBV6-2/TRBV6-3|TRBD1|NA
TGTGCCAGCACCGTCCGGGACAGCTACGAGCAGTACTTC
CASTVRDSYEQYF
>TRBJ2-7|TRBV20-1|NA|NA
TGCAGTGCTACTCCCTCCAGGGTAGCACACGAGCAGTACTTC
CSATPSRVAHEQYF
>TRBJ2-1|TRBV5-1|TRBD2|NA
TGCGCCAGCAGCTTGGCCGGTCTAGCGGGAGGGCTCTACTCCTACAATGAGCAGTTCTTC
CASSLAGLAGGLYSYNEQFF
>TRBJ1-1|TRBV7-9|TRBD1|NA
TGTGCCAGCAGCCCCCGGACAGGGACGAACACTGAAGCTTTCTTT
CASSPRTGTNTEAFF
>TRBJ1-6|TRBV4-3|NA|NA
TGCGCCAGCAGCCAAGATAACCTTCCGAATTCACCCCTCCACTTT
CASSQDNLPNSPLHF
>TRBJ1-5|TRBV9|NA|NA
TGTGCCAGCAGCGTAGCTGATGGTCAGCCCCAGCATTTT
CASSVADGQPQHF
>TRBJ1-1|TRBV28|NA|few
TGTGCCAGCAGTTTAGTCCAGGGTAACACTGAAGCTTTCTTT
CASSLVQGNTEAFF
>TRBJ2-7|TRBV9|NA|NA
TGTGCCAGCAGCGTAAACGCGGCCTTAGGCTCCTACGAGCAGTACTTC
CASSVNAALGSYEQYF
>TRBJ1-1|TRBV24-1|NA|once
TGTGCCACAATGGACCTAATGAACACTGAAGCTTTCTTT
CATMDLMNTEAFF
>TRBJ2-7|TRBV7-6|TRBD1|NA
TGTGCCAGCAGCACGGGACAGAACTACGAGCAGTACTTC
CASSTGQNYEQYF
>TRBJ2-2|TRBV5-4|TRBD2|NA
TGTGCCAGCAGCCCCCTCCCGGGGGGGGGCACCACCGGGGAGCTGTTTTTT
CASSPLPGGGTTGELFF
>TRBJ2-7|TRBV19|TRBD1|once
TGTGCCAGTAGTCCCCCCGCCAGGGGGACGCTAGGGACCTACGAGCAGTACTTC
CASSPPARGTLGTYEQYF
>TRBJ2-1|TRBV27|TRBD2|NA
TGTGCCAGCAGTCCGGGGGGACTTTTGGGGGAGCAGTTCTTC
CASSPGGLLGEQFF
>TRBJ2-7|TRBV4-1|NA|NA
TGCGCCAGCAGCCAAGATGAAGCCTACGAGCAGTACTTC
CASSQDEAYEQYF
>TRBJ2-5|TRBV28|NA|NA
TGTGCCAGCAGGTCCTTAGGGACCCAGTACTTC
CASRSLGTQYF
>TRBJ1-3|TRBV7-9|NA|NA
TGTGCCAGCAGAACGGACAGCCGATCTGGAAACACCATATATTTT
CASRTDSRSGNTIYF
>TRBJ2-5|TRBV10-3|NA|NA
TGTGCCACAATGAACCATGCAGGGGAGGGCCAAGAGACCCAGTACTTC
CATMNHAGEGQETQYF
>TRBJ2-5|TRBV7-8|NA|NA
TGTGCCAGCAGAATAACGGAGACCCAGTACTTC
CASRITETQYF
>TRBJ1-2|TRBV30|TRBD1|NA
TGTGCCTGGAGTGTATGGGGACAGGCCTATGGCTACACCTTC
CAWSVWGQAYGYTF
>TRBJ2-5|TRBV3-1|NA|NA
TGTGCCAGCAGCCCCGGGACAGCCTTCGCCGGGGGGGAGACCCAGTACTTC
CASSPGTAFAGGETQYF
>TRBJ2-1|TRBV2|TRBD2|once
TGTGCCAGCAGTGTAATCGGGACTAGCGGGAGTAATGAGCAGTTCTTC
CASSVIGTSGSNEQFF
>TRBJ1-1|TRBV5-1|NA|NA
TGCGCCAGCAGCCAGCGAGCTCGCTCTTCAATAATGAACACTGAAGCTTTCTTT
CASSQRARSSIMNTEAFF
>TRBJ2-5|TRBV12-5|TRBD1|NA
TGTGCTAGTGGTTCGGGGACAGGGGTTGAGGCCCAATACTTC
CASGSGTGVEAQYF
>TRBJ2-1|TRBV3-1|TRBD2|NA
TGTGCCAGCAGCCAAGATTCTCCGGCCGGGACTAGCGGGAGAATAGGTGAGCAGTTCTTC
CASSQDSPAGTSGRIGEQFF
>TRBJ1-2|TRBV20-1|NA|NA
TGCAGTACCTGGCGACAGGTTTACTATGGCTACACCTTC
CSTWRQVYYGYTF
>TRBJ2-1|TRBV20-1|TRBD2|NA
TGCAGTGCTCCCGGGGGAGGGACGGAGTCCTACAATGAGCAGTTCTTC
CSAPGGGTESYNEQFF
>TRBJ1-2|TRBV19|NA|NA
TGTGCCAGTAGTACGTACACCGGGACACTAGGAGGCTACACCTTC
CASSTYTGTLGGYTF
>TRBJ2-1|TRBV15|NA|NA
TGTGCCACCAGCAGCGCGGACAGCTACAATGAGCAGTTCTTC
CATSSADSYNEQFF
>TRBJ2-1|TRBV7-2|TRBD2|NA
TGTGCCAGCAAAGCTAGCGGGTCGTACAATGAGCAGTTCTTC
CASKASGSYNEQFF
>TRBJ2-1|TRBV10-2|TRBD2|NA
TGCGCCAGCAGTGACGCGACCGGGACTAGCGGGATCAATGAGCAGTTCTTC
CASSDATGTSGINEQFF
>TRBJ2-3|TRBV5-1|NA|NA
TGCGCCAGCAGCTCGAAGGACGATTATACGCAGTATTTT
CASSSKDDYTQYF
>TRBJ2-7|TRBV29-1|NA|NA
TGCAGCGTTGATCAGGGCCCCTACGAGCAGTACTTC
CSVDQGPYEQYF
>TRBJ1-5|TRBV6-2/TRBV6-3|NA|NA
TGTGCCAGCAGTTACGGGCCCCGGACCAGTCAGCCCCAGCATTTT
CASSYGPRTSQPQHF
>TRBJ2-6|TRBV9|NA|NA
TGTGCCAGCAGCGTAGTTGCCTCTGGGGCCAACGTCCTGACTTTC
CASSVVASGANVLTF
>TRBJ2-2|TRBV25-1|NA|once
TGTGCCAGCAGTGACCTCTTGACCGGGGAGCTGTTTTTT
CASSDLLTGELFF
>TRBJ2-1|TRBV4-3|TRBD1|NA
TGCGCCAGCAGCCAAGATGACAGGGGGACGGGCAATGAGCAGTTCTTC
CASSQDDRGTGNEQFF